Listed below are T cell receptor beta chains from one sample, sequenced in a study of low-dose radiotherapy and immunotherapy resistance in tumors. TCRdb reprocessed the reads with MiXCR, giving one entry per CDR3 protein. In the table there are tens of thousands of distinct CDR3 sequences, 15% to 20% of which are singletons. The specimen was PBMCs, collected before treatment. All receptors come from a male donor with prostate cancer. Both conserved end residues are part of each CDR3. D genes are given only for firm matches. Clone size is given for some rows only: seen once, a few or many times, or a class if the clone is expanded.

V: TRBV5-1; size: NA; D: NA; length: 14; J: TRBJ2-7; DNA: TGCGCCAGCAGCTTGATTTCTTACTCCTACGAGCAGTACTTC; CDR3: CASSLISYSYEQYF
V: TRBV6-1; size: NA; D: NA; length: 14; J: TRBJ2-1; DNA: TGTGCCAACCGGGAGGGACAGACGCTCAATGAGCAGTTCTTC; CDR3: CANREGQTLNEQFF
V: TRBV6-5; size: NA; D: TRBD1; length: 16; J: TRBJ2-2; DNA: TGTGCCAGCAGGGACCACAGGGGGCAGGGCACCGGGGAGCTGTTTTTT; CDR3: CASRDHRGQGTGELFF
V: TRBV7-8; size: many; D: TRBD1; length: 13; J: TRBJ1-1; DNA: TGTGCCAGCAGCGGGGGACAGGCCACTGAAGCTTTCTTT; CDR3: CASSGGQATEAFF
V: TRBV5-1; size: many; D: TRBD2; length: 20; J: TRBJ2-1; DNA: TGCGCCAGCAGCCCTCAGACTAGCGGGGGTCTAATTTCGTCCTACAATGAGCAGTTCTTC; CDR3: CASSPQTSGGLISSYNEQFF
V: TRBV20-1; size: many; D: TRBD2; length: 16; J: TRBJ2-2; DNA: TGCAGTGCTAGTCGTAGCGGGGGGCGTCTTACCCGGGAGCTGTTTTTT; CDR3: CSASRSGGRLTRELFF
V: TRBV29-1; size: many; D: NA; length: 17; J: TRBJ2-7; DNA: TGCAGCGTTGCAGGGGCACTCCAAACCCCTAGCTCCTACGAGCAGTACTTC; CDR3: CSVAGALQTPSSYEQYF
V: TRBV19; size: many; D: NA; length: 15; J: TRBJ1-5; DNA: TGTGCCAGTACCCTCGGGCCCAGGGGTGGACAGCCCCAGCATTTT; CDR3: CASTLGPRGGQPQHF
V: TRBV21-1; size: NA; D: NA; length: 18; J: TRBJ2-2; DNA: TGTGCCAGCAGCAAAGTGATGACTAGCGGGGATGACACCGGGGAGCTGTTTTTT; CDR3: CASSKVMTSGDDTGELFF
V: TRBV5-1; size: many; D: TRBD2; length: 19; J: TRBJ2-1; DNA: TGCGCCAGCAGCTATGGACTAGCGGGGGGCGTACCCTCCTACAATGAGCAGTTCTTC; CDR3: CASSYGLAGGVPSYNEQFF
V: TRBV20-1; size: many; D: NA; length: 14; J: TRBJ1-1; DNA: TGCAGTGCTAACTCTGGACCTGCGAACACTGAAGCTTTCTTT; CDR3: CSANSGPANTEAFF
V: TRBV27; size: many; D: TRBD2; length: 16; J: TRBJ2-5; DNA: TGTGCCAGCAGTTTATCGTCGCGGGGGGGCCAAGAGACCCAGTACTTC; CDR3: CASSLSSRGGQETQYF
V: TRBV5-1; size: many; D: NA; length: 16; J: TRBJ2-3; DNA: TGCGCCAGCAGCTTGGACCGGGGGGCCGGCACAGATACGCAGTATTTT; CDR3: CASSLDRGAGTDTQYF
V: TRBV9; size: many; D: TRBD1; length: 15; J: TRBJ2-7; DNA: TGTGCCAGCAGCGTAGGTCGGGACAGCACCTACGAGCAGTACTTC; CDR3: CASSVGRDSTYEQYF
V: TRBV12-3/TRBV12-4; size: many; D: NA; length: 15; J: TRBJ2-1; DNA: TGTGCCAGCAGACTGGACAGTTGGGGGGACAATGAGCAGTTCTTC; CDR3: CASRLDSWGDNEQFF
V: TRBV20-1; size: few; D: TRBD2; length: 13; J: TRBJ2-3; DNA: TGCAGTGCCCGTGGACTAGCCCCAGATACGCAGTATTTT; CDR3: CSARGLAPDTQYF
V: TRBV5-5; size: many; D: NA; length: 11; J: TRBJ1-3; DNA: TGTGCCAGCAGCTTGCAGGACACCATATATTTT; CDR3: CASSLQDTIYF